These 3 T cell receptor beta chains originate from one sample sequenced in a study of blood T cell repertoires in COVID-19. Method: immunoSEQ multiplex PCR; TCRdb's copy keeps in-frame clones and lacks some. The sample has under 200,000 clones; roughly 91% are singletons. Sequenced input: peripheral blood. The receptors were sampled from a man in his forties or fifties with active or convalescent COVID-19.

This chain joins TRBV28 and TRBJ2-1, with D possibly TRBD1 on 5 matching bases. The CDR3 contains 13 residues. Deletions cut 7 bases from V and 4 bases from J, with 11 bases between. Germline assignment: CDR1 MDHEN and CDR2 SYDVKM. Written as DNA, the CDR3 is TGTGCCAGCAACGGACGGACATACAATGAGCAGTTCTTC. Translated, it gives CASNGRTYNEQFF.

The CDR3 protein is CASSSLGIPLHF. The CDR3 DNA is TGTGCCAGCAGTTCCCTAGGAATCCCCCTCCACTTT. The chain employs TRBV28 and TRBJ1-6, with D unclear. Trimming stripped 4 bases from V and 13 bases from J, with 11 bases between. This CDR3 contains 12 residues. Germline CDR1 is MDHEN and CDR2 is SYDVKM.

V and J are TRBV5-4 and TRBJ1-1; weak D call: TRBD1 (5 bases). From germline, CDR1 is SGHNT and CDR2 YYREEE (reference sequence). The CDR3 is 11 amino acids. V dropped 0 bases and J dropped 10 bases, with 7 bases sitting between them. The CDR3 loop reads CASSLGGGAFF. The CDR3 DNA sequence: TGTGCCAGCAGCTTGGGGGGGGGAGCTTTCTTT.